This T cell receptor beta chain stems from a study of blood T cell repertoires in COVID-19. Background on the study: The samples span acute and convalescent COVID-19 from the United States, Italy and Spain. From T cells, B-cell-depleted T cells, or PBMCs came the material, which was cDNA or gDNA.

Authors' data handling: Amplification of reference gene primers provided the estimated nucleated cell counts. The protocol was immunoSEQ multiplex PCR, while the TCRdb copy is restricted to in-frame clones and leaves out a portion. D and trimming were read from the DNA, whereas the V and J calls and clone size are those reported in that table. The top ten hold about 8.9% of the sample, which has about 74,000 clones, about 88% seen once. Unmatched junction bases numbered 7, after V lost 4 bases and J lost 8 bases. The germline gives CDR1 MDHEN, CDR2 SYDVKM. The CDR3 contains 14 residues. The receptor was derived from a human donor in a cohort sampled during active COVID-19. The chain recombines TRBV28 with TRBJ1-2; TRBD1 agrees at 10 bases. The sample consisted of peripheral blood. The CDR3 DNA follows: TGTGCCAGCAGTTCTTCCGGGACAGGGGAAGGCTACACCTTC. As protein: CASSSSGTGEGYTF.